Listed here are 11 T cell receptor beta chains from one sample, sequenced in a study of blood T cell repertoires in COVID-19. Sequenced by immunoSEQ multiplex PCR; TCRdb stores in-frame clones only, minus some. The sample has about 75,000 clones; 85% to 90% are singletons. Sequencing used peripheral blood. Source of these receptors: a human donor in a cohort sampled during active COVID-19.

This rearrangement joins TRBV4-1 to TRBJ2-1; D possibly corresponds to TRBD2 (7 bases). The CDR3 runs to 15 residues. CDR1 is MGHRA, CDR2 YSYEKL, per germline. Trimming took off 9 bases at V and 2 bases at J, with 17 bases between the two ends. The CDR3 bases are TGCGCCAGTAGTAGGGGGGGGCCGGCCTACAATGAGCAGTTCTTC. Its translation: CASSRGGPAYNEQFF.

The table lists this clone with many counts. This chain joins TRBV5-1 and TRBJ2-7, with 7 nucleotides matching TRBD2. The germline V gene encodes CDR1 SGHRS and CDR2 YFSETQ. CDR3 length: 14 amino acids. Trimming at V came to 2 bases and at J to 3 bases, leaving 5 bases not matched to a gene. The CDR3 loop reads CASSLDRDYYEQYF. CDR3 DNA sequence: TGCGCCAGCAGCTTAGACCGGGACTACTACGAGCAGTACTTC.

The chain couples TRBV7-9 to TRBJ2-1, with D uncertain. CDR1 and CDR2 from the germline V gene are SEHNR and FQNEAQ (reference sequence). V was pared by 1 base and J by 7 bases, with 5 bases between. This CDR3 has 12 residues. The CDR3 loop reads CASSLVGNEQFF. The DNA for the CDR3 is TGTGCCAGCAGCTTAGTCGGGAATGAGCAGTTCTTC. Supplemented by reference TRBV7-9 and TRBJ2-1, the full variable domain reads DTGVSQNPRHKITKRGQNVTFRCDPISEHNRLYWYRQTLGQGPEFLTYFQNEAQLEKSRLLSDRFSAERPKGSFSTLEIQRTEQGDSAMYLCASSLVGNEQFFGPGTRLTVL.

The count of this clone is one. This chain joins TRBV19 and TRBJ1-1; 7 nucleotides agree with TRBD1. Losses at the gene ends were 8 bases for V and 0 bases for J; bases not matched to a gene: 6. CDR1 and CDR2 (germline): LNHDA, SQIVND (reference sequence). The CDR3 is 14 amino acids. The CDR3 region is CASAGGKMNTEAFF. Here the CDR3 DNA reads TGTGCCAGTGCAGGGGGTAAGATGAACACTGAAGCTTTCTTT.

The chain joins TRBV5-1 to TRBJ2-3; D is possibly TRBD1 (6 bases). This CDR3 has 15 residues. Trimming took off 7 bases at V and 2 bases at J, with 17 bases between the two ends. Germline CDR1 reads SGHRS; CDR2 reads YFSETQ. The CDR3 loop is CASDIGDTFTDTQYF. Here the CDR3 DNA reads TGCGCCAGCGATATCGGGGACACCTTCACAGATACGCAGTATTTT.

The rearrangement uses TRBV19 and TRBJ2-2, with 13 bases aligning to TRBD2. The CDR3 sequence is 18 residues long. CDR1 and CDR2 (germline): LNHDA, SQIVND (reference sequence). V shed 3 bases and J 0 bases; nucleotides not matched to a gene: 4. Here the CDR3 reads CASSISGTSGTNTGELFF. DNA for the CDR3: TGTGCCAGTAGTATTAGCGGGACTAGCGGGACGAACACCGGGGAGCTGTTTTTT.

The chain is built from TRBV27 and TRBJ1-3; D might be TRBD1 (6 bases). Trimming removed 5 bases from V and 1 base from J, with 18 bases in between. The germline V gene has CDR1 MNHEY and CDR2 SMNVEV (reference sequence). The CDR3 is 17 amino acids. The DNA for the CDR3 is TGTGCCAGCAGTCATTTAACAGGGTCCGGGTCTGGAAACACCATATATTTT. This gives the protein CASSHLTGSGSGNTIYF.

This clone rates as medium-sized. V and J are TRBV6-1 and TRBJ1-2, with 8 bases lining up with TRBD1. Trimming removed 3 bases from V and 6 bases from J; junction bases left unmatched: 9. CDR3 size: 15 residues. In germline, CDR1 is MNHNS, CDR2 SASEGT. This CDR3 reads CASSDRGRVSDGYTF. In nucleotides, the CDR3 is TGTGCCAGCAGTGACAGGGGGCGCGTTTCGGATGGCTACACCTTC.

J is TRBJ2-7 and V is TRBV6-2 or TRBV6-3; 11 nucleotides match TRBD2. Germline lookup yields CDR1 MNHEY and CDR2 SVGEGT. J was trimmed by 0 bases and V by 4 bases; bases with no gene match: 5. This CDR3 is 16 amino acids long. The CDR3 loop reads CASSSLAGGHSYEQYF. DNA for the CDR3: TGTGCCAGCAGTTCGCTAGCGGGGGGTCACTCCTACGAGCAGTACTTC.

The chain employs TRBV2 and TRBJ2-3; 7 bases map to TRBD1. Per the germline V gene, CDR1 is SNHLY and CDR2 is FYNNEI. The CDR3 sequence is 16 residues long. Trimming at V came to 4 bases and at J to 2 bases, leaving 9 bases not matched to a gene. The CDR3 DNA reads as TGTGCCAGCAGTGTCGGCAGGGGGAAGTTCACAGATACGCAGTATTTT. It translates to CASSVGRGKFTDTQYF.

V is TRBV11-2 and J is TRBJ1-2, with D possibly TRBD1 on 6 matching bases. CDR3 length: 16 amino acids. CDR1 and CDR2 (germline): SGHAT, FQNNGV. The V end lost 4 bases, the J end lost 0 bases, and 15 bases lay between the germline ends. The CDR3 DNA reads TGTGCCAGCAGCTCCTGGGGGCGGCCGGCTAACTATGGCTACACCTTC. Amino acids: CASSSWGRPANYGYTF.